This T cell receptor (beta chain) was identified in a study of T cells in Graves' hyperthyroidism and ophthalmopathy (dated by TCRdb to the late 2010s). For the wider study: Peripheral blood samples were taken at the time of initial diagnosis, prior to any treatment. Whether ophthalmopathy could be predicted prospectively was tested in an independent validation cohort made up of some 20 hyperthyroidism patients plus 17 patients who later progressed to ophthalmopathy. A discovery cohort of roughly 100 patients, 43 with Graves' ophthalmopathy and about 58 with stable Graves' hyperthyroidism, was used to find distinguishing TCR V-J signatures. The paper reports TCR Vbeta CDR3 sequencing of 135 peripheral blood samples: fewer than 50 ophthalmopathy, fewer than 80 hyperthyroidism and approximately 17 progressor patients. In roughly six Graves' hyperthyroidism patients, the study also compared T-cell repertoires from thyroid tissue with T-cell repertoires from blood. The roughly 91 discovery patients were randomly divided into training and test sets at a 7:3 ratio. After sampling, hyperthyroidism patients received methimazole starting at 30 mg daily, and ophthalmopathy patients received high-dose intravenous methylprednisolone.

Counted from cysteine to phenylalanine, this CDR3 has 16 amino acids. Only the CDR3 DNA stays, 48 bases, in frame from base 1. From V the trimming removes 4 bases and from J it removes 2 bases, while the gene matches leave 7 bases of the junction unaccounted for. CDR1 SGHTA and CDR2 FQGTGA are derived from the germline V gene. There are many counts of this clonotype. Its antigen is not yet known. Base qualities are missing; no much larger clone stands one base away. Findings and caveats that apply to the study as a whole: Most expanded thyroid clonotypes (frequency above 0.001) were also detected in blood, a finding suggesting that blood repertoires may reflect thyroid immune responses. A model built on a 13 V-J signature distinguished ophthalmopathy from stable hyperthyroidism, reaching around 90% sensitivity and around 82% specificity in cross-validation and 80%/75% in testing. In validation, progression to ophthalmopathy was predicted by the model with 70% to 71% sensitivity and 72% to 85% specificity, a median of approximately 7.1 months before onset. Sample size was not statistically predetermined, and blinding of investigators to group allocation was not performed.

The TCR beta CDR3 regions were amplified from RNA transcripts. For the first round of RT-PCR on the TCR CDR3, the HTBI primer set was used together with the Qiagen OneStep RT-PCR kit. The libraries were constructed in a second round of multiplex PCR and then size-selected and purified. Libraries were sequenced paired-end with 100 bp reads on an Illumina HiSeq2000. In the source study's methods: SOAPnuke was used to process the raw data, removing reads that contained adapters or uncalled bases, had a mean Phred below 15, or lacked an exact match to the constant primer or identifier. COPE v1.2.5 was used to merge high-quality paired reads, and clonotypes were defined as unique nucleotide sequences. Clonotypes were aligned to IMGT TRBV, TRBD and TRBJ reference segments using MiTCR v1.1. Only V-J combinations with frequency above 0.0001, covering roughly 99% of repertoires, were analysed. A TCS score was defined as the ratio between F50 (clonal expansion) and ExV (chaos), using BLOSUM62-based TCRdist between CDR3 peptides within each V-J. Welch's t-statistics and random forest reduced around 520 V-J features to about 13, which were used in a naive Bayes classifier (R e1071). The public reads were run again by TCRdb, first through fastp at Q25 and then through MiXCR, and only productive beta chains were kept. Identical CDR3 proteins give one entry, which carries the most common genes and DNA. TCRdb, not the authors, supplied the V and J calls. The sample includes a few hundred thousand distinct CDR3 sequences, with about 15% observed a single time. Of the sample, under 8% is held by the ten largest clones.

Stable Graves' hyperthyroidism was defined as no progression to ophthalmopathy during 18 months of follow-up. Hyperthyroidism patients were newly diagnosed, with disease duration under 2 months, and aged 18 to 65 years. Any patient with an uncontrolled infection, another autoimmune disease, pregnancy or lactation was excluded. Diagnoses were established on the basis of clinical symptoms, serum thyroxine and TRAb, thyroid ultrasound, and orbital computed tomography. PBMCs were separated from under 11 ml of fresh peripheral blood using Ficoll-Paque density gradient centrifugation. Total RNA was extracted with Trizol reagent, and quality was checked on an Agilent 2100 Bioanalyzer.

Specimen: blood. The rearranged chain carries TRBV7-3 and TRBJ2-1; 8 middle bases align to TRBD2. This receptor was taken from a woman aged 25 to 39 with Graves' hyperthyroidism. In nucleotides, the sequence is TGTGCCAGCAGCTACCAAGCGGGAGTCGCCTACAATGAGCAGTTCTTC. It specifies CASSYQAGVAYNEQFF.